This TCR beta chain was sequenced during a study of cytomegalovirus exposure and HLA in healthy donors. About this clone itself: Its antigen remains unidentified.

CDR3 length equals 15 residues. The ends were cut back, 3 bases at V and 1 base at J, with 7 bases in the middle. CDR1 is MDHEN, CDR2 SYDVKM, per germline. Study conclusions and caveats: A missense variant in DCLRE1C was later tied to TCR beta V- and J-gene trimming. Productive rates of about 87% or about 30% were seen for most TCR beta V segments in an earlier analysis.

Donors were ostensibly healthy at sampling, although undocumented immune exposures were probable. Primers included in the PCR were 60 Vbeta and 13 Jbeta primers. The repertoire was sequenced with immunoSEQ multiplex PCR; TCRdb's copy has only in-frame clones and lacks some. This sample yields around 200,000 clones, of which 82% are seen a single time; less than 3% belongs to the top ten. The chain uses TRBV28 and TRBJ1-6; D may be TRBD1 (5 bases). The specimen was PBMCs. The sequence was collected from a woman aged 35 to 49 in good health and CMV-seronegative. The CDR3 coding sequence is TGTGCCAGCAGTTTTGGGGGGTCCTATAATTCACCCCTCCACTTT. This sequence encodes CASSFGGSYNSPLHF.